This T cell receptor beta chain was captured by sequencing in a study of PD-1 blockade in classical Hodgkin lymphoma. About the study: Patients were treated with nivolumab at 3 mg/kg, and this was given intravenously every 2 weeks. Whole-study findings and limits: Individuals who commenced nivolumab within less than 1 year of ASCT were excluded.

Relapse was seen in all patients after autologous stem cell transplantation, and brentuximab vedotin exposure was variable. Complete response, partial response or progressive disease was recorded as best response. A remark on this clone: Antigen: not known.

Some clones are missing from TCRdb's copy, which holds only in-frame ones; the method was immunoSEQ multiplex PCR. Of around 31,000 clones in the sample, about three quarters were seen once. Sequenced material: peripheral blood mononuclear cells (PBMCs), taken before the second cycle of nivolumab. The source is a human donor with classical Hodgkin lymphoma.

DNA of the CDR3: TGTGCCAGCAGCCCCGGGGGTGCGTCCCTCTACGAGCAGTACTTC. Protein product: CASSPGGASLYEQYF. V and J are TRBV6-5 and TRBJ2-7; possibly TRBD2 for D (6 bases). With 6 bases removed from V and 3 bases from J, the gap between germline ends came to 18 bases. CDR1 MNHEY and CDR2 SVGAGI come from the germline V gene. The CDR3 consists of 15 residues.